This record looks at one T cell receptor beta chain sequence and its context. Antigen specificity is unknown. The read terminates 3 residues before the CDR3 end, so the remaining end is supplied by the germline J gene. These data come from a study of Tregs in tolerant kidney transplant recipients. Study-wide results and limits: Few patients were studied, so findings need validation in larger groups. Biological reproducibility was not directly addressed, but technical replication error appeared minimal. Activated donor B cell expansion appeared to reveal the most relevant donor-specific TCRbeta repertoire.

Recipients received nonmyeloablative bone marrow transplants from related graft donors, with transient mixed chimerism. Repertoires were generated with immunoSEQ multiplex PCR, while TCRdb's copy carries only in-frame clones and drops some. The data include approximately 15,000 clones; the top ten clones carry about 26%. This CDR3 has 14 residues. Germline assignment: CDR1 SGHTA and CDR2 FQGNSA. The V and J genes are TRBV7-2 and TRBJ1-1; 7 nucleotides line up with TRBD1. Sample: CD8+ T cells from blood (PBMCs), taken 6 months after the transplant. The receptor was derived from a human patient who received a combined kidney and bone marrow transplant. Some T cells may possibly be graft donor cells. CDR3 DNA, as far as it was read: TGTGCCAGCAGCTTATACCCTGACAGGGCAAAA. Translated: CASSLYPDRAK. In full, the CDR3 reads CASSLYPDRAKAFF. Drawing the rest from reference TRBV7-2 and TRBJ1-1, the complete variable domain is GAGVSQSPSNKVTEKGKDVELRCDPISGHTALYWYRQSLGQGLEFLIYFQGNSAPDKSGLPSDRFSAERTGGSVSTLTIQRTQQEDSAVYLCASSLYPDRAKAFFGQGTRLTVV.